Each of the 19 T cell receptor beta chains below was sequenced from the same sample in a study of OX40 agonist ivuxolimab in advanced cancers. Generated by immunoSEQ multiplex PCR, the TCRdb table keeps only in-frame clones and is missing some. The table includes about 51,000 clones, about four fifths detected once. The material sequenced was CD4+ or CD8+ T cells sorted from blood, taken in a trial of the OX40 agonist ivuxolimab. The source is an adult with an advanced solid tumor such as melanoma, head and neck, liver or kidney cancer.

The V gene is TRBV4-3, the J gene TRBJ1-1; TRBD1 might be the D (6 bases). CDR3 length: 16 residues. The germline CDR1 and CDR2 sequences are LGHNA and YSLEER. The V gene lost 0 bases and the J gene lost 0 bases, with 11 bases spanning the gap. For the CDR3, the DNA is TGCGCCAGCAGCCAAGATCGAGGGGGACTGAACACTGAAGCTTTCTTT. Protein sequence: CASSQDRGGLNTEAFF.

This rearrangement joins TRBV18 to TRBJ2-4, with D tentatively TRBD2 (6 bases). The CDR3 consists of 14 residues. V shed 3 bases and J shed 5 bases, with 11 bases lying between them. Germline loops: CDR1 KGHSH, CDR2 LQKENI. This chain's CDR3 is CASSPGLVENIQYF. The DNA of the CDR3 is TGTGCCAGCTCACCGGGACTCGTTGAAAACATTCAGTACTTC.

The V gene is TRBV18, the J gene TRBJ2-7; 10 bases line up with TRBD2. The CDR3 covers 13 residues. CDR1 is KGHSH and CDR2 is LQKENI in the germline V gene. J lost 7 bases, V lost 5 bases, and 5 bases had no gene match. The CDR3 coding sequence is TGTGCCAGCTCATCCGGGACTAGCGATGAGCAGTACTTC. It encodes CASSSGTSDEQYF.

The chain combines TRBV19 with TRBJ1-1; D uncertain. The CDR3 spans 13 residues. V was trimmed by 4 bases and J by 5 bases, leaving 11 bases between them. Germline CDR1 is LNHDA and CDR2 is SQIVND (reference sequence). CDR3 sequence: CASSTMGGTEAFF. In nucleotides, the CDR3 is TGTGCCAGTAGTACCATGGGCGGAACTGAAGCTTTCTTT. Looking up the rest from reference TRBV19 and TRBJ1-1 gives the full variable domain: DGGITQSPKYLFRKEGQNVTLSCEQNLNHDAMYWYRQDPGQGLRLIYYSQIVNDFQKGDIAEGYSVSREKKESFPLTVTSAQKNPTAFYLCASSTMGGTEAFFGQGTRLTVV.

The chain recombines TRBV5-1 with TRBJ1-1, with D perhaps matching TRBD1 (6 bases). Germline V gene sequence: CDR1 SGHRS, CDR2 YFSETQ. Trimming cost V 4 bases and J 4 bases, with 14 bases left between them. The CDR3 has 14 amino acids. The CDR3 DNA follows: TGCGCCAGCAGCGAACAGGGTGGGGGCACTGAAGCTTTCTTT. It encodes CASSEQGGGTEAFF.

The CDR3 sequence is CASSQKGLAAGELFF. CDR3 sequence (DNA): TGTGCCAGCAGCCAAAAGGGACTAGCGGCCGGGGAGCTGTTTTTT. The chain carries TRBV7-7 and TRBJ2-2; 11 bases align to TRBD2. The germline V gene encodes CDR1 SSHAT and CDR2 FNYEAQ (reference sequence). The CDR3 totals 15 residues. The junction had 5 bases not matched to a gene; V was cut back by 5 bases and J by 6 bases.

This sequence joins TRBV14 and TRBJ2-7, with D perhaps TRBD1 or TRBD2 (6 bases each). The germline V gene encodes CDR1 SGHDN and CDR2 FVKESK. This CDR3 is built from 14 residues. The V end lost 1 base, the J end lost 2 bases, and 9 bases lay between the germline ends. The DNA for the CDR3 is TGTGCCAGCAGCCAAGTTGGGGGGCCCTACGAGCAGTACTTC. Amino acids: CASSQVGGPYEQYF.

This clone was seen a few times. V and J are TRBV7-8 and TRBJ2-6; unclear D gene. The CDR3 consists of 17 residues. The germline gives CDR1 SGHVS, CDR2 FQNEAQ. Trimming took off 0 bases at V and 0 bases at J, with 9 bases between the two ends. CDR3 residues: CASSLAPAPSGANVLTF. Written as DNA, the CDR3 is TGTGCCAGCAGCTTAGCTCCCGCGCCCTCTGGGGCCAACGTCCTGACTTTC.

This chain uses TRBV18 with TRBJ1-5; a weak D match, TRBD1 (6 bases). The CDR3 is 14 amino acids. Germline CDR1 KGHSH, CDR2 LQKENI. V lost 5 bases and J lost 3, with 11 bases in between. For the CDR3, the DNA is TGTGCCAGCTCAGAGGACAGCCTCAATCAGCCCCAGCATTTT. Encoded protein: CASSEDSLNQPQHF.

The table lists this clone with a count of one. In DNA form, the CDR3 reads TGTGCCAGCAGCTTACAACAGGGAACAGATACGCAGTATTTT. As protein: CASSLQQGTDTQYF. This rearrangement joins TRBV7-9 to TRBJ2-3; tentatively, D is TRBD1 (6 bases). Germline values: CDR1 SEHNR, CDR2 FQNEAQ (reference sequence). With 2 bases removed from V and 3 bases from J, the gap between germline ends came to 9 bases. The CDR3 totals 14 residues.

V gene TRBV6-5 combines with J gene TRBJ1-6; TRBD1 agrees at 7 bases. Germline loops: CDR1 MNHEY, CDR2 SVGAGI. The junction had 5 bases not matched to a gene; V was cut back by 6 bases and J by 6 bases. The length of the CDR3 is 14 residues. The CDR3 DNA is TGTGCCAGCAGCAATGCAGGGGGTAATTCACCCCTCCACTTT. Its protein is CASSNAGGNSPLHF.

V and J are TRBV7-2 and TRBJ2-3; D is unresolved. The V end was cut by 3 bases, the J end by 5 bases, with 12 bases between. There are 14 residues in the CDR3. Per the germline V gene, CDR1 is SGHTA and CDR2 is FQGNSA. The CDR3: CASSLARGGDTQYF. For the CDR3, the DNA is TGTGCCAGCAGCTTGGCTAGAGGTGGAGATACGCAGTATTTT.

The chain carries TRBV6-1 and TRBJ1-5; D not resolved. Between the trimmed V and J ends, which lost 4 bases and 4 bases, there was a span of 14 bases. This CDR3 has 15 residues. CDR1 MNHNS and CDR2 SASEGT come from the germline V gene. The CDR3 DNA follows: TGTGCCAGCAGTGGGGCGGTGGGTCGGAATCAGCCCCAGCATTTT. Translating it yields CASSGAVGRNQPQHF.

The genes are TRBV10-3 and TRBJ2-7, with 9 bases lining up with TRBD1. The length of the CDR3 is 14 residues. V lost 5 bases, J lost 6 bases, and 8 bases stayed unmatched. The germline CDR1 and CDR2 sequences are ENHRY and SYGVKD. This chain's CDR3 is CAISSGTGQGEQYF. The CDR3 bases are TGTGCCATCAGTTCGGGGACAGGGCAGGGCGAGCAGTACTTC.

The chain links TRBV11-2 to TRBJ1-4, with 9 bases matching TRBD1. The CDR3 contains 15 residues. Per germline, CDR1 SGHAT and CDR2 FQNNGV. The ends lost 5 bases at V and 8 bases at J; junction bases unmatched: 9. CDR3 DNA sequence: TGTGCCAGCAGCCAAACAGGGGGCGGTAGGGAAAAACTGTTTTTT. Its translation is CASSQTGGGREKLFF.

The chain recombines TRBV7-9 with TRBJ1-1, with TRBD1 as a possible D gene (5 bases). The CDR3 totals 15 residues. V lost 5 bases to trimming and J lost 2 bases, with 15 bases between them. Germline assignment: CDR1 SEHNR and CDR2 FQNEAQ (reference sequence). CDR3 sequence (DNA): TGTGCCAGCAGCAACGAGGGCCAGGGTAACACTGAAGCTTTCTTT. Its translation: CASSNEGQGNTEAFF.

The V call is TRBV7-3, the J call TRBJ2-3; the match to TRBD2 covers 9 bases. The CDR3 consists of 17 residues. The germline CDR1 and CDR2 sequences are SGHTA and FQGTGA. J was trimmed by 10 bases and V by 5 bases; bases with no gene match: 19. CDR3 sequence: CASSAFGGGAPAESQYF. As DNA, the CDR3 is TGTGCCAGCAGCGCCTTTGGCGGGGGGGCCCCCGCAGAGTCGCAGTATTTT. The full variable domain, rest sourced from reference TRBV7-3 and TRBJ2-3, is GAGVSQTPSNKVTEKGKYVELRCDPISGHTALYWYRQSLGQGPEFLIYFQGTGAADDSGLPNDRFFAVRPEGSVSTLKIQRTERGDSAVYLCASSAFGGGAPAESQYFGPGTRLTVL.

V and J are TRBV6-6 and TRBJ1-5; 9 nucleotides align to TRBD1. After removal of 5 bases from V and 5 bases from J, the junction contained 10 bases not matched to a gene. CDR3 length equals 16 residues. Germline V lookup: CDR1 MNHNY, CDR2 SVGAGI (reference sequence). The CDR3 DNA follows: TGTGCCAGCAGTGCGGGACAGGGTCGGGGGGATCAGCCCCAGCATTTT. Its protein is CASSAGQGRGDQPQHF.

This chain connects TRBV25-1 to TRBJ1-2; D not certain. Per germline, CDR1 MGHDK and CDR2 SYGVNS. CDR3 length equals 13 residues. The germline V and J ends were trimmed by 6 bases and 5 bases, with 13 bases remaining between them. CDR3 protein: CASSAGSGYGYTF. CDR3 DNA: TGTGCCAGCAGCGCCGGTTCGGGGTATGGCTACACCTTC.